The next 20 T cell receptor beta chains were all read from a single sample in a study of blood T cell repertoires in COVID-19. TCRdb's copy holds only in-frame clones and misses some; the assay was immunoSEQ multiplex PCR. The data contain approximately 250,000 clones, approximately 83% of them singletons. Sequencing was carried out using peripheral blood. The source is a woman in her 50s with acute or convalescent COVID-19.

V gene TRBV6-5 combines with J gene TRBJ2-6, with 7 bases identical to TRBD2. The CDR3 sequence is 15 residues long. Germline trimming cut 4 bases from V and 2 bases from J; bases unmatched to any gene: 2. Germline V gene data show CDR1 as MNHEY and CDR2 as SVGAGI. DNA for the CDR3: TGTGCCAGCAGTTCCCGGGGGGCTGGGGCCAACGTCCTGACTTTC. Amino acid sequence: CASSSRGAGANVLTF.

In this sample, this clone turned up a few times. The chain recombines TRBV18 with TRBJ2-1; 7 positions match TRBD1. The length of the CDR3 is 14 residues. V lost 1 base, J lost 7 bases, and 4 bases stayed unmatched. CDR1 and CDR2 from the germline V gene are KGHSH and LQKENI. CDR3 in DNA: TGTGCCAGCTCACCACGACAGGGTAGTAATGAGCAGTTCTTC. Its translation is CASSPRQGSNEQFF.

This clone has just a few counts. V is TRBV7-2 and J is TRBJ2-1; 7 bases are a match to TRBD2. Germline values: CDR1 SGHTA, CDR2 FQGNSA. CDR3 size: 16 residues. Germline trimming cut 4 bases from V and 2 bases from J; bases unmatched to any gene: 8. The CDR3 DNA sequence: TGTGCCAGCAGCTCAACTAGCGTAAGACCCTACAATGAGCAGTTCTTC. It encodes CASSSTSVRPYNEQFF.

V usage is TRBV7-8 and J usage is TRBJ2-5; no clear D gene. V was pared by 1 base and J by 2 bases, with 11 bases between. CDR1 SGHVS and CDR2 FQNEAQ come from the germline V gene. CDR3 size: 15 residues. CDR3 bases: TGTGCCAGCAGCTTAGGAGACTGGAAACAAGAGACCCAGTACTTC. Its protein product is CASSLGDWKQETQYF.

This clone showed up just a few times. The chain employs TRBV30 and TRBJ2-5; perhaps TRBD1 as D (6 bases). CDR1 GTSNPN and CDR2 SVGIG come from the germline V gene (reference sequence). This CDR3 is built from 13 residues. V dropped 8 bases and J dropped 1 base, with 14 bases sitting between them. CDR3 nucleotide sequence: TGTGCCAGCACACGGGACACCCAAGAGACCCAGTACTTC. Translated, it gives CASTRDTQETQYF.

This rearrangement joins TRBV25-1 to TRBJ2-7, with 11 bases identical to TRBD1. From germline, CDR1 is MGHDK and CDR2 SYGVNS. The CDR3 runs to 14 residues. Trimming removed 8 bases from V and 6 bases from J; junction bases left unmatched: 9. The CDR3, as DNA: TGTGCCAGCGGGGGGGACAGGGGGACCGGCGAGCAGTACTTC. It codes for CASGGDRGTGEQYF.

The chain has TRBV21-1 and TRBJ2-3; the table's D call, TRBD2, has no DNA check behind it. TRBV21-1 is deemed a pseudogene. The CDR3 loop spans 17 amino acids. DNA for the CDR3: TGTGCCAGCAGCAACCTATTTCTAGCGGGTACCGCAGATACGCAGTATTTT. Translated: CASSNLFLAGTADTQYF.

This clone was recorded once. The chain combines TRBV24-1 with TRBJ2-5; D possibly corresponds to TRBD2 (6 bases). Between the trimmed V and J ends, which lost 1 base and 9 bases, there was a span of 8 bases. Germline CDR1 and CDR2: KGHDR and SFDVKD. The CDR3 is 12 amino acids. CDR3 DNA sequence: TGTGCCACCAGTGATTTAGGAGGGGCCCAGTACTTC. Translated: CATSDLGGAQYF.

The table lists this clone with a few counts. The chain uses TRBV7-2 and TRBJ2-7, with 10 bases identical to TRBD1. Germline V gene data show CDR1 as SGHTA and CDR2 as FQGNSA. This CDR3 contains 14 residues. The ends lost 6 bases at V and 3 bases at J; junction bases unmatched: 5. The CDR3 sequence: CASSRDRGIYEQYF. CDR3 in DNA: TGTGCCAGCAGTAGGGACAGGGGAATCTACGAGCAGTACTTC.

This rearrangement joins TRBV12-3 or TRBV12-4 to TRBJ1-2, with TRBD1 identical over 7 bases. V dropped 3 bases and J dropped 7; count of bases not matched to a gene: 2. The CDR3 contains 12 residues. The CDR3 region is CASSLNRGGYTF. The CDR3 DNA follows: TGTGCCAGCAGTTTGAACAGGGGTGGCTACACCTTC.

In this sample, this clone turned up once. In nucleotides, the CDR3 is TGTGCCAGCAGCCAATTTGGGGGCCAGAACACTGAAGCTTTCTTT. Its protein is CASSQFGGQNTEAFF. The chain combines TRBV3-1 (or the pseudogene TRBV3-2) with TRBJ1-1, with D possibly being TRBD1 (6 bases). Trimming left V 2 bases short and J 1 base short, with 11 bases between. Germline V gene data show CDR1 as LGHDT and CDR2 as YNNKEL (reference sequence). The CDR3 runs to 15 residues.

The count of this clone is one. The chain uses TRBV30 and TRBJ2-3; D is perhaps TRBD1 (5 bases). With 4 bases removed from V and 1 base from J, the gap between germline ends came to 6 bases. The CDR3 is made up of 12 amino acids. Germline loops: CDR1 GTSNPN, CDR2 SVGIG (reference sequence). DNA for the CDR3: TGTGCCTGGAAGACAGGCACAGATACGCAGTATTTT. Protein: CAWKTGTDTQYF.

This sequence joins TRBV11-2 and TRBJ2-4, with 8 bases identical to TRBD2. The CDR3 extends over 17 amino acids. J gave up 2 bases and V 6 bases, and 12 bases lay outside the gene matches. The germline CDR1 and CDR2 sequences are SGHAT and FQNNGV. CDR3 in DNA: TGTGCCAGCAGTTACCTCGGGACTAGGGGTACCAAAAACATTCAGTACTTC. Amino acids: CASSYLGTRGTKNIQYF.

This chain uses TRBV4-2 with TRBJ1-6, with D possibly being TRBD1 (5 bases). Germline CDR1 is LGHNA and CDR2 is YNFKEQ. Trimming stripped 1 base from V and 14 bases from J, with 12 bases between. The CDR3 sequence is 13 residues long. CDR3 in DNA: TGTGCCAGCAGCCAAGTGAGGGACTCCACCCTCCACTTT. The encoded protein is CASSQVRDSTLHF.

V is TRBV7-3 and J is TRBJ1-6; D is perhaps TRBD1 (6 bases). The length of the CDR3 is 14 residues. V gave up 1 base and J gave up 7 bases, with 8 bases separating them. Germline CDR1 is SGHTA and CDR2 is FQGTGA. The CDR3: CASSLMQGNSPLHF. The CDR3 DNA follows: TGTGCCAGCAGCTTAATGCAGGGGAATTCACCCCTCCACTTT.

V gene TRBV11-2 combines with J gene TRBJ1-2; a possible D gene is TRBD1 (5 bases). The V end was cut by 5 bases, the J end by 4 bases, with 8 bases between. Germline CDR1 reads SGHAT; CDR2 reads FQNNGV. The CDR3 has 12 residues. DNA for the CDR3: TGTGCCAGCAGCGGGAGGGGCTATGGCTACACCTTC. Translating gives CASSGRGYGYTF.

This clone appeared once. The rearrangement uses TRBV7-9 and TRBJ1-4, with D uncertain. The CDR3 has 14 amino acids. Germline values: CDR1 SEHNR, CDR2 FQNEAQ (reference sequence). V was cut by 3 bases and J by 4 bases, with 9 bases left in between. The CDR3 DNA reads as TGTGCCAGCAGCTTGTCTCTGAGTAATGAAAAACTGTTTTTT. Its protein is CASSLSLSNEKLFF.

The rearrangement links TRBV6-6 to TRBJ2-1; the match to TRBD2 covers 11 bases. The CDR3 consists of 14 residues. J was trimmed by 6 bases and V by 5 bases; bases with no gene match: 3. From germline, CDR1 is MNHNY and CDR2 SVGAGI (reference sequence). CDR3 residues: CASSASGGPNEQFF. CDR3 sequence (DNA): TGTGCCAGCAGTGCTAGCGGGGGGCCCAATGAGCAGTTCTTC.

The rearrangement joins TRBV18 to TRBJ2-5, with TRBD2 identical over 16 bases. The CDR3 covers 19 residues. The junction had 9 bases not matched to a gene; V was cut back by 5 bases and J by 0 bases. Germline values: CDR1 KGHSH, CDR2 LQKENI. The CDR3 DNA is TGTGCCAGCTCATACCCGGGACTAGCGGGAGGGCCCCACCAAGAGACCCAGTACTTC. This sequence encodes CASSYPGLAGGPHQETQYF.

The chain carries TRBV7-3 and TRBJ2-5, with TRBD2 identical over 15 bases. Germline V gene sequence: CDR1 SGHTA, CDR2 FQGTGA. With V trimmed by 2 bases and J by 3 bases, 4 bases remained unmatched. CDR3 length: 17 amino acids. DNA for the CDR3: TGTGCCAGCAGCTTATGGGGACTAGCGGGGGGAAAAGAGACCCAGTACTTC. Translating it yields CASSLWGLAGGKETQYF. Full variable domain (remainder filled in from reference TRBV7-3 and TRBJ2-5): GAGVSQTPSNKVTEKGKYVELRCDPISGHTALYWYRQSLGQGPEFLIYFQGTGAADDSGLPNDRFFAVRPEGSVSTLKIQRTERGDSAVYLCASSLWGLAGGKETQYFGPGTRLLVL.